A single sample is the source of the 5 T cell receptor beta chains below, sequenced in a study of blood T cell repertoires in COVID-19. The data were produced by immunoSEQ multiplex PCR, yet TCRdb's version contains in-frame clones alone and is incomplete. Found here are fewer than 300,000 clones, over 65% of them singletons; the top ten hold 2% to 3%. The sample consisted of peripheral blood. The receptors were gathered from a woman in her 70s with active or convalescent COVID-19.

Notes on this clone: The same CDR3 arises from other DNA sequences in this sample as well. V gene TRBV30 combines with J gene TRBJ1-5; D might be TRBD1 (6 bases). CDR3 length equals 13 residues. The germline CDR1 and CDR2 sequences are GTSNPN and SVGIG (reference sequence). V was clipped by 0 bases and J by 7 bases, with 10 bases between them. CDR3 residues: CAWSVQGEQPQHF. CDR3 nucleotides: TGTGCCTGGAGTGTACAGGGCGAACAGCCCCAGCATTTT.

The rearrangement joins TRBV4-1 to TRBJ2-7, with D maybe TRBD1 (6 bases). The CDR3 has 15 residues. Germline V CDR1 and CDR2: MGHRA, YSYEKL. Trimming pared 0 bases from V and 5 bases from J, leaving 14 bases between. The CDR3 region is CASSQEGQELDEQYF. Written as DNA, the CDR3 is TGCGCCAGCAGCCAAGAGGGACAAGAACTAGACGAGCAGTACTTC.

The chain employs TRBV5-4 and TRBJ1-5, with 7 positions matching TRBD1. This CDR3 has 15 amino acids. The germline V gene encodes CDR1 SGHNT and CDR2 YYREEE (reference sequence). V lost 0 bases to trimming and J lost 6 bases; unmatched junction nucleotides: 6. CDR3 sequence: CASSLGQGEGQPQHF. For the CDR3, the DNA is TGTGCCAGCAGCTTGGGTCAGGGGGAAGGTCAGCCCCAGCATTTT.

This clone was recorded only once. The rearrangement links TRBV7-8 to TRBJ2-2, with D tentatively TRBD1 (6 bases). Between the trimmed V and J ends, which lost 2 bases and 1 base, there was a span of 14 bases. The CDR3 runs 17 residues. Germline loops: CDR1 SGHVS, CDR2 FQNEAQ. CDR3 loop: CASSLSLGHLNTGELFF. In DNA, the CDR3 is TGTGCCAGCAGCTTATCTCTGGGACACTTGAACACCGGGGAGCTGTTTTTT.

This clone has a single count. The gene calls are TRBV7-8 and TRBJ2-1, with D perhaps TRBD2 (6 bases). The CDR3 extends over 16 amino acids. V lost 5 bases and J 2 bases, leaving 16 bases between the germline ends. CDR1 and CDR2 from the germline V gene are SGHVS and FQNEAQ. Here the CDR3 DNA reads TGTGCCAGCAGCAGACGCCTAGCGATAACCTACAATGAGCAGTTCTTC. Its protein is CASSRRLAITYNEQFF.